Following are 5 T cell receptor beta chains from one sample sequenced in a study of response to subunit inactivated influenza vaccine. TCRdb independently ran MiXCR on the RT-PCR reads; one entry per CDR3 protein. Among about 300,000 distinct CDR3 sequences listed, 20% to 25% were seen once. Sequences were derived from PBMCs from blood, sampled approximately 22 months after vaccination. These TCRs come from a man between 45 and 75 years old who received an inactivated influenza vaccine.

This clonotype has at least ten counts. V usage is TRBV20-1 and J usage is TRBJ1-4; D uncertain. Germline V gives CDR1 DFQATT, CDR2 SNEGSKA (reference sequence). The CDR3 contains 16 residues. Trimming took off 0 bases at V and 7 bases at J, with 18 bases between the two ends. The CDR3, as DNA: TGCAGTGCTAGAGATGAATGGGAAGGGCTGCCTGAAAAACTGTTTTTT. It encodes CSARDEWEGLPEKLFF.

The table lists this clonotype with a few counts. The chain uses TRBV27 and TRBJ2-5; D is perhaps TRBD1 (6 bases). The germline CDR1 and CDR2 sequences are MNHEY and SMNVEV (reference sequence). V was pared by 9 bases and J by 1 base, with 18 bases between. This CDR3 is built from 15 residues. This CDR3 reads CARPLPGESQETQYF. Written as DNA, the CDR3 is TGTGCCAGACCTCTGCCAGGGGAATCCCAAGAGACCCAGTACTTC.

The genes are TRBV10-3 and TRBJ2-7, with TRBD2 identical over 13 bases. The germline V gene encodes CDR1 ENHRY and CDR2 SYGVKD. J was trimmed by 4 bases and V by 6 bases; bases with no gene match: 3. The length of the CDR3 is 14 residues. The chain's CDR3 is CAISGLAGAYEQYF. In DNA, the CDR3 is TGTGCCATCAGCGGACTAGCGGGAGCGTACGAGCAGTACTTC.

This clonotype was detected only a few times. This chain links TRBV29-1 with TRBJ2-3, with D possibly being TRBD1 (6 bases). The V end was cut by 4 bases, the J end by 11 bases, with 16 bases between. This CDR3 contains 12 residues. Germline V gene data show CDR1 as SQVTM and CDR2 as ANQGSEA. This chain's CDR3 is CSVVFDRTWQYF. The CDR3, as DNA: TGCAGCGTTGTGTTCGACAGGACTTGGCAGTATTTT.

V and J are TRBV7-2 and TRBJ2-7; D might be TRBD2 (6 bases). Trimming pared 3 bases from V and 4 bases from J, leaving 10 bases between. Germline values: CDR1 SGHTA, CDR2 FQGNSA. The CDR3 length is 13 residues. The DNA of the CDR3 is TGTGCCAGCAGCTTTGGACGGGGGTACGAGCAGTACTTC. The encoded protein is CASSFGRGYEQYF.